Listed below are T cell receptor beta chains from one sample, sequenced in a study of T cell clusters in autoimmune cytopenias. TCRdb reanalyzed the multiplex PCR reads, giving one entry per CDR3 protein sequence and no DNA. The sample yields around 6,300 distinct CDR3 sequences, of which the top ten take up 32%. This same sample was also taken into another study, of T cell repertoires in aging, cancer and after chemotherapy.

The sample taken for sequencing was peripheral blood. These receptor sequences come from a human donor in good health. The CDR3 runs from the conserved cysteine through the conserved F or W. Clone size appears in some rows only: once, few, many, or a class for an expanded clone.

j_gene | v_gene | abundance | CDR3aa
TRBJ1-3 | TRBV18 | . | CASSPFRAAGNTIYF
TRBJ2-5 | TRBV7-6 | . | CASSLAAETQYF
TRBJ1-6 | TRBV19 | . | CASNKGISSYNSPLHF
TRBJ1-1 | TRBV6-6 | . | CASSYRDGTEAFF
TRBJ2-3 | TRBV11-2 | . | CASSSGGGEVSYEPSTDTQYF
TRBJ1-4 | TRBV5-5 | . | CASSRQGQFGEKLFF
TRBJ2-3 | TRBV6-1 | . | CASRIDRGIDTQYF
TRBJ2-3 | TRBV6-4 | . | CASSEGLAGDRDTQYF
TRBJ2-4 | TRBV19 | . | CASSKQGAVAKNIQYF
TRBJ2-7 | TRBV27 | medium-sized | CASGAGLNYEQYF
TRBJ1-2 | TRBV18 | . | CASSPDRNYGYTF
TRBJ2-3 | TRBV6-6 | . | CASSRQGNTDTQYF
TRBJ1-1 | TRBV30 | . | CAWMPNRVLNTEAFF
TRBJ2-1 | TRBV13 | . | CASSLLGGKSTYNEQFF
TRBJ2-1 | TRBV19 | medium-sized | CASSKLLGGAYNEQFF
TRBJ1-2 | TRBV6-1 | . | CASSVVTDTNYGYTF
TRBJ2-6 | TRBV5-1 | . | CASSWGSPNVLTF
TRBJ1-4 | TRBV20-1 | . | CSALRDRALFF
TRBJ1-1 | TRBV12-3/TRBV12-4 | . | CASSLYGYTEAFF
TRBJ1-5 | TRBV6-1 | . | CASSSTGLGNQPQHF
TRBJ1-6 | TRBV30 | . | CAWSRITWDSPLHF
TRBJ2-7 | TRBV13 | medium-sized | CASSRAGGSYEQYF
TRBJ1-2 | TRBV6-5 | . | CASSDGVRYTF
TRBJ1-1 | TRBV19 | . | CASSKGVSGEAFF
TRBJ2-7 | TRBV30 | . | CAWRDSRLYEQYF
TRBJ1-1 | TRBV19 | . | CASRPGGTEAFF
TRBJ2-7 | TRBV5-6 | . | CASRSGLAGVEQYF
TRBJ2-2 | TRBV27 | . | CASRQQGNTGELFF
TRBJ2-3 | TRBV18 | . | CASSPLLSVVETDTQYF
TRBJ2-7 | TRBV21-1 | . | CASSKVGYEQYF
TRBJ2-3 | TRBV6-1 | . | CASSGHGEGIDTQYF
TRBJ2-3 | TRBV6-5 | . | CASSPPRGGTDTQYF
TRBJ1-1 | TRBV13 | . | CASSRRQLQNTEAFF
TRBJ2-5 | TRBV6-5 | medium-sized | CASSRLAGTQYF
TRBJ2-1 | TRBV6-1 | . | CASSSDPSTVEQFF
TRBJ2-1 | TRBV27 | . | CASSFRLAGKNEQFF
TRBJ2-2 | TRBV18 | . | CASSLDTNTGELFF
TRBJ2-1 | TRBV7-9 | . | CASSSDVYNEQFF